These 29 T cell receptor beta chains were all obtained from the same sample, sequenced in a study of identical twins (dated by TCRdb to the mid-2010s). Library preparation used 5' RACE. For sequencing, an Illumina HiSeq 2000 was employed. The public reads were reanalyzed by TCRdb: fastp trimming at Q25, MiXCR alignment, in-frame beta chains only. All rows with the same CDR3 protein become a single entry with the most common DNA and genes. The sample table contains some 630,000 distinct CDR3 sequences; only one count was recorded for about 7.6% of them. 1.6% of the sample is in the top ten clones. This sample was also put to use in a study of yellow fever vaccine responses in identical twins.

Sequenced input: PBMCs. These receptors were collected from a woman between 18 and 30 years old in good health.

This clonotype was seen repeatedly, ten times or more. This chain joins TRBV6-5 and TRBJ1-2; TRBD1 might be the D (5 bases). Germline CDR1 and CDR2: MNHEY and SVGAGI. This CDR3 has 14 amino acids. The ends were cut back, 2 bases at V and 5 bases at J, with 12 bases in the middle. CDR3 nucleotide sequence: TGTGCCAGCAGTTACACCGGGACCCGGTATGGCTACACCTTC. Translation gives CASSYTGTRYGYTF.

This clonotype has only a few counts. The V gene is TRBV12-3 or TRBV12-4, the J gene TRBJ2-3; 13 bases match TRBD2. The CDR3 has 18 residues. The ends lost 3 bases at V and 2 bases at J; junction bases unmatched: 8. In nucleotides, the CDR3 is TGTGCCAGCAGTTTGGCCCCGGGGACTAGCGGGGCCACAGATACGCAGTATTTT. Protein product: CASSLAPGTSGATDTQYF.

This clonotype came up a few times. The CDR3 spells CASSLGESLGRDEQFF. CDR3 nucleotides: TGTGCCAGCAGCTTAGGTGAGAGTTTAGGTCGCGATGAGCAGTTCTTC. This chain links TRBV7-8 with TRBJ2-1; D is unresolved. Germline V gives CDR1 SGHVS, CDR2 FQNEAQ. V shed 1 base and J shed 8 bases, with 18 bases lying between them. CDR3 length equals 16 residues.

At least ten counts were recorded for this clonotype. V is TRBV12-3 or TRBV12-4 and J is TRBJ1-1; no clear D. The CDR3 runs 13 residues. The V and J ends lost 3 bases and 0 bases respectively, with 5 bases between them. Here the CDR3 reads CASSFQVNTEAFF. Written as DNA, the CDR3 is TGTGCCAGCAGTTTTCAGGTGAACACTGAAGCTTTCTTT.

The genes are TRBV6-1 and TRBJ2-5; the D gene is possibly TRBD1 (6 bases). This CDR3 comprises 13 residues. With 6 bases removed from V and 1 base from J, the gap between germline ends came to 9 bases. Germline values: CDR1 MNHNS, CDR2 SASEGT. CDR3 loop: CASRGQPQETQYF. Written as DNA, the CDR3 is TGTGCCAGCAGAGGACAGCCCCAAGAGACCCAGTACTTC.

DNA of the CDR3: TGTGCCAGCAGCTTGGGCGGGGGGGCCGTCACAGATACGCAGTATTTT. It codes for CASSLGGGAVTDTQYF. V gene TRBV11-2 combines with J gene TRBJ2-3; the match to TRBD2 covers 9 bases. V was clipped by 3 bases and J by 2 bases; unmatched bases: 6. The CDR3 extends over 16 amino acids. Germline V gene lookup returns CDR1 SGHAT and CDR2 FQNNGV.

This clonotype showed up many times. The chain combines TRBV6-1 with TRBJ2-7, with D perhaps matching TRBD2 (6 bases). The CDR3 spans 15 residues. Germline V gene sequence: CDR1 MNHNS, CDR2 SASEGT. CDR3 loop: CASREASDHPYEQYV. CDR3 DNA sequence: TGTGCCAGCAGGGAAGCTAGCGACCACCCCTACGAGCAGTACGTC.

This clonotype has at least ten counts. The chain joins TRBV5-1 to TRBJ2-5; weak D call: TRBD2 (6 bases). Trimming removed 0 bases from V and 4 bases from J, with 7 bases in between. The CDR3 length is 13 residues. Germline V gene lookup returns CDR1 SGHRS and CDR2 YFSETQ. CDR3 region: CASSLEAGETQYF. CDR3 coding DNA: TGCGCCAGCAGCTTGGAAGCGGGAGAGACCCAGTACTTC.

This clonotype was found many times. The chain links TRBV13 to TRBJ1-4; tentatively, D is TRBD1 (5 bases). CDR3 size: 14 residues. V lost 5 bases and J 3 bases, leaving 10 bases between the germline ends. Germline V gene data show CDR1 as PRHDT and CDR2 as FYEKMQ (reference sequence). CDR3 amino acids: CASSPGRANEKLFF. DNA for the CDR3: TGTGCCAGCAGCCCCGGCAGGGCTAATGAAAAACTGTTTTTT.

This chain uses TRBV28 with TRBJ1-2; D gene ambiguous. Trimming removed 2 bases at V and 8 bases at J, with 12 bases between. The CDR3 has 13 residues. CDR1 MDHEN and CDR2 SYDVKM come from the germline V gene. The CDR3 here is CASSLRQASGYTF. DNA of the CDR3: TGTGCCAGCAGTTTAAGGCAGGCAAGCGGCTACACCTTC.

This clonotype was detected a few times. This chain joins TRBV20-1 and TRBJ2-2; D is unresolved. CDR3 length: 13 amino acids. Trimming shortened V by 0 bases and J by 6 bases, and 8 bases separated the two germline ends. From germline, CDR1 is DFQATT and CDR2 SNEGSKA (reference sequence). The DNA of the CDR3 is TGCAGTGCTAGAGAGTACTTCTCCGGGGAGCTGTTTTTT. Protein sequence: CSAREYFSGELFF.

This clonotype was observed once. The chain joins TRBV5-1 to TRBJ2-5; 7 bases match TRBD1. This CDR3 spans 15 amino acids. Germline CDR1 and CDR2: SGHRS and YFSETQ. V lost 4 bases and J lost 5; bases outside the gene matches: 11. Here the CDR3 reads CASSLFTGARETQYF. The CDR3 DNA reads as TGCGCCAGCAGCCTATTCACAGGGGCGCGGGAGACCCAGTACTTC.

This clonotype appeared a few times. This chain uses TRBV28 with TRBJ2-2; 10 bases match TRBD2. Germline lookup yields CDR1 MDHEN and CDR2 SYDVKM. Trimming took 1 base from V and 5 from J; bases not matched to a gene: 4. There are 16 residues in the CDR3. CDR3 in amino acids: CASSLFSGGRTGELFF. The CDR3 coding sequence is TGTGCCAGCAGTTTATTTAGCGGGGGGCGGACCGGGGAGCTGTTTTTT.

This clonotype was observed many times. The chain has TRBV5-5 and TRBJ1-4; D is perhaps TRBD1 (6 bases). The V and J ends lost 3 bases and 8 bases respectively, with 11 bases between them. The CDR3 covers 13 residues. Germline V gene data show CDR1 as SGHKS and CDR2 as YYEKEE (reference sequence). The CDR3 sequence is CASSWGPTEKLFF. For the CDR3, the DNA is TGTGCCAGCAGCTGGGGGCCTACCGAAAAACTGTTTTTT.

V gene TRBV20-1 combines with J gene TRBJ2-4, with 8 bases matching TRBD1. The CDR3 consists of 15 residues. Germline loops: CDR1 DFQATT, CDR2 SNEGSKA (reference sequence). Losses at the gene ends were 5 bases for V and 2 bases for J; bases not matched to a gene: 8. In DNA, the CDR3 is TGCAGTGCTGCCCAGGGGGCAGAGTCCAAAAACATTCAGTACTTC. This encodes CSAAQGAESKNIQYF.

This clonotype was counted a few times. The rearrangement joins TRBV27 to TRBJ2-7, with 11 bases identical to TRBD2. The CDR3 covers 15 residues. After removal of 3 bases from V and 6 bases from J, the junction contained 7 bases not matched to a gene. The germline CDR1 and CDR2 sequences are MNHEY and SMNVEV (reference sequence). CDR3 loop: CASSFTSGRMAEQYF. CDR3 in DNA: TGTGCCAGCAGTTTTACTAGCGGGAGAATGGCCGAGCAGTACTTC.

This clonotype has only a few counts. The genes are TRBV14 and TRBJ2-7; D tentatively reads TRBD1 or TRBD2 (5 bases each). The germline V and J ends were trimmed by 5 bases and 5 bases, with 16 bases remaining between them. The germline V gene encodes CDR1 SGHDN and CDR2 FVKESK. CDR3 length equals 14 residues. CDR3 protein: CASSSLGGADEQYF. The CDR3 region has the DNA TGTGCCAGCAGCTCACTAGGTGGGGCGGACGAGCAGTACTTC.

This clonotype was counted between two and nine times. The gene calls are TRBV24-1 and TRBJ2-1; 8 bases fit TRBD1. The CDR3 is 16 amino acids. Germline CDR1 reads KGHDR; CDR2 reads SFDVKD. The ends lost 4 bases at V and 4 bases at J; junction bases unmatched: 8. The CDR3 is CATSDPDREYYNEQFF. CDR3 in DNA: TGTGCCACCAGTGACCCGGACAGGGAGTATTACAATGAGCAGTTCTTC.

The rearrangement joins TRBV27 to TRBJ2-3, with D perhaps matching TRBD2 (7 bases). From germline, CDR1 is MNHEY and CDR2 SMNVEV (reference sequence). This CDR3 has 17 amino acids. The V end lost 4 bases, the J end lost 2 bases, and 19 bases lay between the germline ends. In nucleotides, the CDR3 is TGTGCCAGCAGTTCCGCCCTAGCGGACAGTACCACAGATACGCAGTATTTT. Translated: CASSSALADSTTDTQYF.

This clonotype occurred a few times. The CDR3, as DNA: TGCGCCAGCAGCCGGGCAGGGGACACCGGGGAGCTGTTTTTT. Its translation is CASSRAGDTGELFF. V and J are TRBV4-1 and TRBJ2-2; possible D gene TRBD1, 6 bases. The CDR3 is made up of 14 amino acids. CDR1 MGHRA and CDR2 YSYEKL come from the germline V gene. V was clipped by 4 bases and J by 3 bases, with 9 bases between them.

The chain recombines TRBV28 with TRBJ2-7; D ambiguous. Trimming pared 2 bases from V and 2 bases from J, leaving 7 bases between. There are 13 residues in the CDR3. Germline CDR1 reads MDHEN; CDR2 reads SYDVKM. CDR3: CASSLPVPYEQYF. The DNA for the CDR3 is TGTGCCAGCAGTTTACCTGTACCCTACGAGCAGTACTTC.

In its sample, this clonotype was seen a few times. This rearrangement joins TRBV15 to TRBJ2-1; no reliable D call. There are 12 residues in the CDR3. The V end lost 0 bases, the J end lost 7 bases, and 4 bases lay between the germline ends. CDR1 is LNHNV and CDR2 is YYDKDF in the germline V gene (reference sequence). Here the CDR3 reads CATSRDRNEQFF. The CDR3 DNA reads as TGTGCCACCAGCAGAGATCGGAATGAGCAGTTCTTC.

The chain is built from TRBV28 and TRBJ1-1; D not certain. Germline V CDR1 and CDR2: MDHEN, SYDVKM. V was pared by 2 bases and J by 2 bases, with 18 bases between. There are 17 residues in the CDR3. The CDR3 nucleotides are TGTGCCAGCAGTTTACGACTCCAAGGCGGGATAAACACTGAAGCTTTCTTT. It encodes CASSLRLQGGINTEAFF. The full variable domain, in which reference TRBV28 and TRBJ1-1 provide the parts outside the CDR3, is DVKVTQSSRYLVKRTGEKVFLECVQDMDHENMFWYRQDPGLGLRLIYFSYDVKMKEKGDIPEGYSVSREKKERFSLILESASTNQTSMYLCASSLRLQGGINTEAFFGQGTRLTVV.

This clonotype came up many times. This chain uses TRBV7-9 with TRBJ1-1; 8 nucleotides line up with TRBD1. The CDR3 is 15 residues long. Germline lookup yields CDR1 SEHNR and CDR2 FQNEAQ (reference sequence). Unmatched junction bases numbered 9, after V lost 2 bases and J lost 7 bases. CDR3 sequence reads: CASSLWVDRVREAFF. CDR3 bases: TGTGCCAGCAGCTTATGGGTGGACAGGGTACGTGAAGCTTTCTTT.

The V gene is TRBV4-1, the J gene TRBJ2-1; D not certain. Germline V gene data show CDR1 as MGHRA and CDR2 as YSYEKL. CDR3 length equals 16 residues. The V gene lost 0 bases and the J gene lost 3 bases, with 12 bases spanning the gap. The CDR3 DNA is TGCGCCAGCAGCCAAGATAGCCGGATCCTCTACAATGAGCAGTTCTTC. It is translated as CASSQDSRILYNEQFF.

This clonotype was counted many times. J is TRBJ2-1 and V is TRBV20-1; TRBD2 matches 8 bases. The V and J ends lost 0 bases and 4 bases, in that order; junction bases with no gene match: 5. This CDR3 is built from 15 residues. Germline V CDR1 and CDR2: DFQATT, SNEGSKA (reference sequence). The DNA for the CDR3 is TGCAGTGCTAGAGAGCCGGGAGGGCAGTACAATGAGCAGTTCTTC. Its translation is CSAREPGGQYNEQFF.

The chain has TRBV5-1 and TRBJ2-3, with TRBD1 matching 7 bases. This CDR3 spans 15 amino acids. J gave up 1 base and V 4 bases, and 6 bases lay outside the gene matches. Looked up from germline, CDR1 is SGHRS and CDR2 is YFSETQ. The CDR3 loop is CASSPGQERTDTQYF. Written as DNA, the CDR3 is TGCGCCAGCAGCCCTGGACAGGAACGCACAGATACGCAGTATTTT.

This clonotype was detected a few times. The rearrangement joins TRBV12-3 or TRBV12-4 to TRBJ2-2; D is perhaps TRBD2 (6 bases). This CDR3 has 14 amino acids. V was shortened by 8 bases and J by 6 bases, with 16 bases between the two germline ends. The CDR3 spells CASSPPEGPGELFF. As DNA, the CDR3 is TGTGCCAGCTCCCCTCCGGAGGGGCCCGGGGAGCTGTTTTTT.

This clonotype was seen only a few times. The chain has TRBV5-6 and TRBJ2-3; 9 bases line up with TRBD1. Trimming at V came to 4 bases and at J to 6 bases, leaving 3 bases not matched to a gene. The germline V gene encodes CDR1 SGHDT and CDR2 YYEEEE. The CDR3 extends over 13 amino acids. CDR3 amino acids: CASSTDRGDTQYF. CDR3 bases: TGTGCCAGCAGCACCGACAGGGGGGATACGCAGTATTTT.